The 20 T cell receptor beta chains presented below share a single source sample, sequenced in a study of control samples from healthy donors and cancer patients. The data were produced by immunoSEQ multiplex PCR, yet TCRdb's version contains in-frame clones alone and is incomplete. The sample lists 150,000 to 200,000 clones; around 87% were seen once. The material sequenced was blood. These receptors were obtained from a woman between 50 and 59 years old in good health.

The J gene is TRBJ2-2, the V gene TRBV19; TRBD2 aligns across 13 bases. Germline CDR1 LNHDA, CDR2 SQIVND (reference sequence). This CDR3 is 14 amino acids long. J lost 5 bases, V lost 8 bases, and 2 bases had no gene match. The CDR3 bases are TGTGCCAGTGGGACTAGCGGGGATACCGGGGAGCTGTTTTTT. Its translation: CASGTSGDTGELFF.

This chain joins TRBV2 and TRBJ1-5; D remains ambiguous. The CDR3 consists of 13 residues. Trimming cost V 10 bases and J 3 bases, with 13 bases left between them. Looked up from germline, CDR1 is SNHLY and CDR2 is FYNNEI. The CDR3 spells CATALGPNQPQHF. The CDR3 DNA sequence: TGTGCCACGGCCCTGGGCCCCAATCAGCCCCAGCATTTT.

The rearrangement joins TRBV27 to TRBJ1-4; no reliable D call. The V end lost 2 bases, the J end lost 1 base, and 14 bases lay between the germline ends. The CDR3 runs 17 residues. Germline CDR1 and CDR2: MNHEY and SMNVEV (reference sequence). The chain's CDR3 is CASSLDRSPQTNEKLFF. The CDR3 nucleotides read TGTGCCAGCAGTTTAGATCGGTCACCCCAAACTAATGAAAAACTGTTTTTT.

Comment on this clone: At one end, the junction sequence differs from germline, possibly due to a read error. The chain employs TRBV12-3 or TRBV12-4 and TRBJ2-1; D possibly corresponds to TRBD2 (6 bases). CDR3 length equals 12 residues. CDR3 sequence (DNA): TGTGCCAGCAGCTTTACCGCGGGCAGGGAGGTCTTC. As protein: CASSFTAGREVF.

The V gene is TRBV19, the J gene TRBJ2-1; D not resolved. The CDR3 has 15 amino acids. The V end lost 1 base, the J end lost 0 bases, and 7 bases lay between the germline ends. The germline V gene has CDR1 LNHDA and CDR2 SQIVND (reference sequence). CDR3 in DNA: TGTGCCAGTAGTATAGCGGAGAGCTCCTACAATGAGCAGTTCTTC. As protein: CASSIAESSYNEQFF.

The rearrangement uses TRBV13 and TRBJ2-3, with unresolved D. Trimming cost V 8 bases and J 1 base, with 10 bases left between them. The V gene's germline CDR1 is PRHDT and CDR2 FYEKMQ (reference sequence). CDR3 length equals 13 residues. CDR3 DNA: TGTGCCAGCCGCATGGCAGGCACAGATACGCAGTATTTT. It is translated as CASRMAGTDTQYF.

This chain uses TRBV6-2 or TRBV6-3 with TRBJ2-5; 7 bases agree with TRBD1. J was trimmed by 3 bases and V by 2 bases; bases with no gene match: 3. Germline values: CDR1 MNHEY, CDR2 SVGEGT. The CDR3 sequence is 14 residues long. This CDR3 reads CASSYTDREETQYF. The CDR3 nucleotides are TGTGCCAGCAGTTACACCGACAGGGAAGAGACCCAGTACTTC.

The chain carries TRBV5-1 and TRBJ2-5; TRBD2 is a possible D gene (7 bases). CDR3 size: 15 residues. V shed 0 bases and J shed 4 bases, with 13 bases lying between them. Germline CDR1 reads SGHRS; CDR2 reads YFSETQ. The CDR3 DNA sequence: TGCGCCAGCAGCTTGGCATCGGGGGGCGGAGAGACCCAGTACTTC. Translating it yields CASSLASGGGETQYF.

The V gene is TRBV13, the J gene TRBJ1-2, with D perhaps matching TRBD1 (5 bases). In germline, CDR1 is PRHDT, CDR2 FYEKMQ (reference sequence). The CDR3 contains 13 residues. V was shortened by 2 bases and J by 4 bases, with 8 bases between the two germline ends. Here the CDR3 DNA reads TGTGCCAGCAGCTTAAGACAGATCTATGGCTACACCTTC. It specifies CASSLRQIYGYTF.

CDR3 nucleotides: TGTGCCAGGGGTGGATGGGGGCCTGGGGCCAACGTCCTGACTTTC. Encoded protein: CARGGWGPGANVLTF. The chain combines TRBV2 with TRBJ2-6, with a possible D match to TRBD1 (6 bases). This CDR3 has 15 residues. V was trimmed by 9 bases and J by 2 bases, leaving 14 bases between them. Germline V gives CDR1 SNHLY, CDR2 FYNNEI.

The chain carries TRBV19 and TRBJ1-2; 7 bases map to TRBD1. The J segment lost 8 bases and the V segment lost 6 bases, leaving 12 bases of the junction unmatched. The CDR3 runs 14 residues. CDR1 LNHDA and CDR2 SQIVND come from the germline V gene (reference sequence). In nucleotides, the CDR3 is TGTGCCAGTAGCGCGACAGGGTGGGGAGTCGGCTACACCTTC. It specifies CASSATGWGVGYTF.

This clone showed up just once. This chain joins TRBV4-1 and TRBJ1-2; 8 nucleotides align to TRBD1. Germline lookup yields CDR1 MGHRA and CDR2 YSYEKL. Trimming removed 1 base from V and 2 bases from J; junction bases left unmatched: 3. There are 15 residues in the CDR3. The CDR3 is CASSQARQGNYGYTF. In DNA form, the CDR3 reads TGCGCCAGCAGCCAAGCTCGACAGGGGAACTATGGCTACACCTTC.

The chain carries TRBV19 and TRBJ2-3, with 9 positions matching TRBD1. CDR3 length: 13 amino acids. J was trimmed by 3 bases and V by 8 bases; bases with no gene match: 3. The germline CDR1 and CDR2 sequences are LNHDA and SQIVND (reference sequence). CDR3 residues: CASLGTGTDTQYF. As DNA, the CDR3 is TGTGCCAGTCTCGGGACAGGGACAGATACGCAGTATTTT.

This clone was counted a single time. Compared with germline, one end of the junction differs, possibly owing to a read error. This chain uses TRBV28 with TRBJ2-4; no definite D call. This CDR3 is built from 12 residues. Per the germline V gene, CDR1 is MDHEN and CDR2 is SYDVKM. Here the CDR3 DNA reads TGTGCCAGCACCCCACCTCGCGGACCAACTCACTTC. Amino acid sequence: CASTPPRGPTHF.

The chain employs TRBV4-1 and TRBJ2-5, with 12 bases identical to TRBD2. Germline CDR1 MGHRA, CDR2 YSYEKL. CDR3 length: 15 amino acids. The J segment lost 1 base and the V segment lost 6 bases, leaving 3 bases of the junction unmatched. As DNA, the CDR3 is TGCGCCAGCAGTCTGGGACTAGCGGGCCAAGAGACCCAGTACTTC. As protein: CASSLGLAGQETQYF.

The V call is TRBV5-6, the J call TRBJ2-5; 10 nucleotides line up with TRBD2. Trimming removed 4 bases from V and 5 bases from J; junction bases left unmatched: 8. CDR1 and CDR2 (germline): SGHDT, YYEEEE. The CDR3 is 15 residues long. The CDR3 here is CASSQAGGARETQYF. CDR3 sequence (DNA): TGTGCCAGCAGCCAAGCGGGGGGGGCCAGGGAGACCCAGTACTTC.

This chain links TRBV5-1 with TRBJ2-7; TRBD2 matches at 14 bases. The ends lost 4 bases at V and 6 bases at J; junction bases unmatched: 9. The CDR3 loop spans 16 amino acids. Per the germline V gene, CDR1 is SGHRS and CDR2 is YFSETQ. The CDR3 nucleotides are TGCGCCAGCAGCGGACTCTCCGGGACTAGCGGGGGCGAGCAGTACTTC. Protein product: CASSGLSGTSGGEQYF.

The V and J genes are TRBV3-1 (or the pseudogene TRBV3-2) and TRBJ2-3, with D possibly matching TRBD2 (5 bases). Germline V lookup: CDR1 LGHDT, CDR2 YNNKEL (reference sequence). The V end lost 0 bases, the J end lost 6 bases, and 10 bases lay between the germline ends. The CDR3 length is 14 residues. CDR3 loop: CASSQDSAWDTQYF. CDR3 nucleotides: TGTGCCAGCAGCCAAGATAGCGCTTGGGATACGCAGTATTTT.

The gene calls are TRBV7-3 and TRBJ2-1; 11 bases map to TRBD2. Trimming removed 5 bases from V and 8 bases from J; junction bases left unmatched: 5. Germline CDR1 reads SGHTA; CDR2 reads FQGTGA. The CDR3 extends over 14 amino acids. The CDR3 here is CASSVIAGGDEQFF. The CDR3 DNA follows: TGTGCCAGCAGCGTTATAGCGGGAGGGGATGAGCAGTTCTTC. The whole variable domain, filled in from reference TRBV7-3 and TRBJ2-1, reads GAGVSQTPSNKVTEKGKYVELRCDPISGHTALYWYRQSLGQGPEFLIYFQGTGAADDSGLPNDRFFAVRPEGSVSTLKIQRTERGDSAVYLCASSVIAGGDEQFFGPGTRLTVL.

In the case of this clone: Germline is not matched at one junction end, which may reflect a read error. In the same sample, other DNA sequences code for this CDR3. V and J are TRBV18 and TRBJ1-5, with TRBD1 as a possible D gene (5 bases). The CDR3 has 16 amino acids. The germline V gene has CDR1 KGHSH and CDR2 LQKENI. The CDR3 nucleotides read TGTGCCAGCTCACCAAAATCCTCGACAGATAATCAACCCCAGCATTTT. It yields the protein CASSPKSSTDNQPQHF.